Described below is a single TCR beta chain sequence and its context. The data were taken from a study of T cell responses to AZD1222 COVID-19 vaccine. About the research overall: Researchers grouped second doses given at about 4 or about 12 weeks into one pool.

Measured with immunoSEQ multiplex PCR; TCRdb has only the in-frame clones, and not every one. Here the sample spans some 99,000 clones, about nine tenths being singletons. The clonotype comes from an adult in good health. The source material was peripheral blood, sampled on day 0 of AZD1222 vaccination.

CDR3 amino acids: CASSSAVSGNTIYF. CDR3 DNA: TGTGCCAGCAGCTCCGCGGTCTCTGGAAACACCATATATTTT. The chain has TRBV9 and TRBJ1-3; D is undetermined. Trimming shortened V by 4 bases and J by 0 bases, and 8 bases separated the two germline ends. Germline assignment: CDR1 SGDLS and CDR2 YYNGEE. This CDR3 is built from 14 residues.